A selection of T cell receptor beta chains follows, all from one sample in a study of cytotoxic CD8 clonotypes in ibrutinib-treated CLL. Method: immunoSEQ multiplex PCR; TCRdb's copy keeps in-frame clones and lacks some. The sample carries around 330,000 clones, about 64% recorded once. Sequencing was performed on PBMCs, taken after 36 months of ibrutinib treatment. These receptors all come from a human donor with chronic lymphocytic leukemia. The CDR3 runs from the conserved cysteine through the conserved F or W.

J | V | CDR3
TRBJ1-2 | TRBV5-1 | CASSETGQGPYGYTF
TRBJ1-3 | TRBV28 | CASSLWSGNTIYF
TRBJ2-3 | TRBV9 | CASSGGSGTQYF
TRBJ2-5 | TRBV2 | CASSELFSLSGTRVRETQYF
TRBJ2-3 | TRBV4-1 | CASSHQGLAGFTDTQYF
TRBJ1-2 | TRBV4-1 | CASSQIERQGDYGYTF
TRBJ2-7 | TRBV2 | CASSETLVTWEQYF
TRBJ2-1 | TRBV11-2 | CASSSISGRRRYEQFF
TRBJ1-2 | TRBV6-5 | CASSALTGTTYGYTF
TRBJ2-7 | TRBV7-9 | CASSVTSGSLYF
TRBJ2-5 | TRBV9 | CASSGGGGAETQYF
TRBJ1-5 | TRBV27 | CASSPGTDIRPQHF
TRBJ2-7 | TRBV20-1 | CSATPGYEQYF
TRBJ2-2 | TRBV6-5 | CASSRRTSATGELFF
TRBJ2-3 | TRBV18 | CASSPIETVVGTQYF
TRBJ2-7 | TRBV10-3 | CAISSGPIYEQYF
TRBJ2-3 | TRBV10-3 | CAISEPSSTDTQYF
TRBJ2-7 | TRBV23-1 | CASSPTTEGLAEAYEQYF
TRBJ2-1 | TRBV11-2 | CASSLDFYNEQFF
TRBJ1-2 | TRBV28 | CASSGQPWNYGYTF
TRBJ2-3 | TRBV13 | CASRLQNTDTQYF
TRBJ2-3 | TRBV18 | CASSSYYRGPHTDTQYF
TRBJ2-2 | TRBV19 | CASSKDRGGTGELFF
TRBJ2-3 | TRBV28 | CATIRLSTDTQYF
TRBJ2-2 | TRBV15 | CATSGRRTGAGELFF
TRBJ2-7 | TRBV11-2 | CASSHRITYEQYF
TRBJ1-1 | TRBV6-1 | CASSDRGGKANTEAFF
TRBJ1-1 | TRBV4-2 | CASSQEPGTDEAFF
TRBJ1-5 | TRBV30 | CAWSISGQGDYQPQHF
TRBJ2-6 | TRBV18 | CASSPRTASPSGANVLTF
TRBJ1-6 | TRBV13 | CASSLRSTGGWISPLHF
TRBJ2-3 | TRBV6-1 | CASTRTSSTDTQYF